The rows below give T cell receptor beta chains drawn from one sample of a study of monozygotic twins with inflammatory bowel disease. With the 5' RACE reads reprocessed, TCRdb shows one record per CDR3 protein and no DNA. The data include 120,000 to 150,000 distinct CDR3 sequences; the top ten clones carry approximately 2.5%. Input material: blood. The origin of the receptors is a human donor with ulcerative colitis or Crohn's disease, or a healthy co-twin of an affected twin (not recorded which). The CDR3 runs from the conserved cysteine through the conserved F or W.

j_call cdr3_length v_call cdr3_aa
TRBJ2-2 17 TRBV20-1 CSARSPGLAGDTGELFF
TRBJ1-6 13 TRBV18 CASSPDTPSPLHF
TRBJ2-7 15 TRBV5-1 CASSQSGTRSYEQYF
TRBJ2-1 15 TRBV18 CASSPRGVTPNEQFF
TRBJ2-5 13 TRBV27 CASSSHAQETQYF
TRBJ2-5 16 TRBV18 CASSPLEARNQETQYF
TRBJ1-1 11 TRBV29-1 CSVEKNTEAFF
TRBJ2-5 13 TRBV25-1 CATSTGYQETQYF
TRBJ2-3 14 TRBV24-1 CATSDPTGTDTQYF
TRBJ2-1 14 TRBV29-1 CSLTLVAGVHEQFF
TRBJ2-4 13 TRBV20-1 CSARGDSKNIQYF
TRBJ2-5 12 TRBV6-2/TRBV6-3 CASRWDEGTRYF
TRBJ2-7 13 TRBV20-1 CSARDPVSYEQYF
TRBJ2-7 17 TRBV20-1 CSVKGLAGALPSYEQYF
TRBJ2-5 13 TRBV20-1 CSVRTGTGSSQYF
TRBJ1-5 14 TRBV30 CAWSRSVSNQPQHF
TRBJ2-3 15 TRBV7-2 CASSLMGQGTDTQYF
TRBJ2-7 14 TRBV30 CAWMTHDRSYEQYF
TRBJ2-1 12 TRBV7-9 CASSETHNEQFF
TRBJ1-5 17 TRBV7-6 CASSLPRQGDYGQPQHF
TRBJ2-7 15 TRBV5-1 CASSSGGPFTDEQYF
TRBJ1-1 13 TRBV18 CASSSASSQEAFF
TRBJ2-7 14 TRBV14 CASSQYIGTYEQYF
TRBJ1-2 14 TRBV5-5 CASSLVLVGNGYTF
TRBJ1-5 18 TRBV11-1 CASSLAGTGGAGNQPQHF
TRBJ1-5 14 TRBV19 CASSKGQVNQPQHF
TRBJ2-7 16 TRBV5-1 CASRGGTDSRFREQYF
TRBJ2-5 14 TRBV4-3 CASSQDLAWETQYF
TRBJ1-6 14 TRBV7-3 CASSLTGPDSPHHF
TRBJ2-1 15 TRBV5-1 CASSSGTGGDNEQFF
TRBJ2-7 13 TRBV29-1 CSVTPTKSYEQYF
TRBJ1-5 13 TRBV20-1 CSAKPQGDGPQHF
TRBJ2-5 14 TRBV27 CASRISGRGETQYF
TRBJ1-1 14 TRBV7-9 CASSLAGTHTEAFF
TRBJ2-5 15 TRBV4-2 CASSQDQTTQETQYF
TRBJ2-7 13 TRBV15 CATSEALPYEQYF
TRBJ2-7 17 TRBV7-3 CASSLRAGTLGPVEQYF
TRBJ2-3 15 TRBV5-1 CASSSGGGSTDTQYF
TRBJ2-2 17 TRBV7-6 CASSLELRAPGTGELFF
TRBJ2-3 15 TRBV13 CASSPRGMSTDTQYF
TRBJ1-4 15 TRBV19 CASSPAWGSNEKLFF
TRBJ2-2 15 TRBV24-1 CATSDLEQNTGELFF
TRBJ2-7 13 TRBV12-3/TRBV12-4 CASSPLDIYEQYF
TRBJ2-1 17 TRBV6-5 CASSLGALAVIYNEQFF
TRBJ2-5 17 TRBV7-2 CASSRPLRGGIGETQYF
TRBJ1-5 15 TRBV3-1 CASSAGTGGNQPQHF
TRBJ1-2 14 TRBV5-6 CASSFDRLDYGYTF
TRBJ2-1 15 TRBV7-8 CASSETGGLWNEQFF
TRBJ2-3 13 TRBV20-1 CSARWTSTDTQYF